This TCR beta chain was captured by sequencing in a study of blood T cell repertoires in COVID-19. Looked up from germline, CDR1 is SGHTS and CDR2 is YDEGEE. V was clipped by 2 bases and J by 5 bases, with 17 bases between them. CDR3 size: 15 residues. The assay was immunoSEQ multiplex PCR, and TCRdb's table has in-frame clones only and misses some. The sample has 300,000 to 350,000 clones; around 88% are singletons. This clonotype originated in a woman aged 30 to 39 with COVID-19, enrolled during active disease. What was sequenced was peripheral blood. The V call is TRBV5-8, the J call TRBJ2-7, with D maybe TRBD1 (5 bases). DNA for the CDR3: TGTGCCAGCAGCTTTCTCCCAGGGTCTTTGAACGAGCAGTACTTC. Translation: CASSFLPGSLNEQYF. Drawing the rest from reference TRBV5-8 and TRBJ2-7, the complete variable domain is EAGVTQSPTHLIKTRGQQATLRCSPISGHTSVYWYQQALGLGLQFLLWYDEGEERNRGNFPPRFSGRQFPNYSSELNVNALELEDSALYLCASSFLPGSLNEQYFGPGTRLTVT.